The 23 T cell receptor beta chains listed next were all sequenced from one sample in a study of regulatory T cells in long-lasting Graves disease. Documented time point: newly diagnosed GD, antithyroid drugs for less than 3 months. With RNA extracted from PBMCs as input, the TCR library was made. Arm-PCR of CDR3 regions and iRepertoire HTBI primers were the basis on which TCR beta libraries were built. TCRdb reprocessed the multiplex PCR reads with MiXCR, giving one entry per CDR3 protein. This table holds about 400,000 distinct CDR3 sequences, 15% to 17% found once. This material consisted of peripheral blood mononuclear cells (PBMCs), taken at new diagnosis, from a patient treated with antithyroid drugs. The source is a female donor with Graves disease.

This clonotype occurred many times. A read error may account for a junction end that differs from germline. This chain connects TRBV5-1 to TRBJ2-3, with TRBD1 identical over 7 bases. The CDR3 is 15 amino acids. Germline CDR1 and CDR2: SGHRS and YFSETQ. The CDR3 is CASSPLTGTADTQYF. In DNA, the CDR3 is TGTGCCAGCAGCCCCCTGACAGGGACCGCAGATACGCAGTATTTT.

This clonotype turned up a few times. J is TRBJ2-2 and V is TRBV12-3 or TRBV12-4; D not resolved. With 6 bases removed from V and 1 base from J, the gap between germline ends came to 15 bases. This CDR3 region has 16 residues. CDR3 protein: CASRKPGSGNTGELFF. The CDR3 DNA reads TGTGCCAGCAGGAAACCGGGTTCTGGGAACACCGGGGAGCTGTTTTTT.

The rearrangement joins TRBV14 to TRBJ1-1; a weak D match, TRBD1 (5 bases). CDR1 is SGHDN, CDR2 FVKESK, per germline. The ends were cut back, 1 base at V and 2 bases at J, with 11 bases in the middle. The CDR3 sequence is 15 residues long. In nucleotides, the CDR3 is TGTGCCAGCAGCCAAGTCGGGACCTCTAACACTGAAGCTTTCTTT. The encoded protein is CASSQVGTSNTEAFF.

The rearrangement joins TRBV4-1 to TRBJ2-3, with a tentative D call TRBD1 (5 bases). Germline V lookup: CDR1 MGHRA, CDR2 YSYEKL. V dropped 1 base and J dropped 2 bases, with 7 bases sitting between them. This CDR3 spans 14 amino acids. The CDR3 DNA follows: TGCGCCAGCAGCCAAGGACAGATCACAGATACGCAGTATTTT. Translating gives CASSQGQITDTQYF.

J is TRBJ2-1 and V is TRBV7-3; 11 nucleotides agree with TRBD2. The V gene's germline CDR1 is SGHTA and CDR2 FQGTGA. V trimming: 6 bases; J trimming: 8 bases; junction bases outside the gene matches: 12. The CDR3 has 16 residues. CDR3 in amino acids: CASRRVSGRAPDEQFF. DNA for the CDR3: TGTGCCAGCAGGAGGGTTAGCGGGAGGGCCCCCGATGAGCAGTTCTTC.

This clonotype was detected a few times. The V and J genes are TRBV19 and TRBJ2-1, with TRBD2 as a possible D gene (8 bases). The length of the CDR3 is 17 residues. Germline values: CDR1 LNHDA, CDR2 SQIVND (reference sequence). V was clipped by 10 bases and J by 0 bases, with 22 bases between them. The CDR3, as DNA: TGTGCCACTCAAACCGGGAGGGGGCAGATCTCCTACAATGAGCAGTTCTTC. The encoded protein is CATQTGRGQISYNEQFF.

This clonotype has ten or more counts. The chain's CDR3 is CASSQDPRVYEYTEAFF. CDR3 nucleotides: TGCGCCAGCAGCCAAGACCCGCGAGTCTATGAGTACACTGAAGCTTTCTTT. The V and J genes are TRBV4-1 and TRBJ1-1, with D uncertain. Per germline, CDR1 MGHRA and CDR2 YSYEKL. The V end was cut by 0 bases, the J end by 3 bases, with 17 bases between. There are 17 residues in the CDR3.

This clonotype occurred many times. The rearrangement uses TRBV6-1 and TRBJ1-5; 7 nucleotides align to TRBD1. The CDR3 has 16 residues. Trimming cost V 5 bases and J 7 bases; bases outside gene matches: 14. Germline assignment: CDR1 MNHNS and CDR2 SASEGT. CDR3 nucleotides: TGTGCCAGCAGTCCAATGACAGGGCCGAACCAGCAGCCCCAGCATTTT. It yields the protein CASSPMTGPNQQPQHF.

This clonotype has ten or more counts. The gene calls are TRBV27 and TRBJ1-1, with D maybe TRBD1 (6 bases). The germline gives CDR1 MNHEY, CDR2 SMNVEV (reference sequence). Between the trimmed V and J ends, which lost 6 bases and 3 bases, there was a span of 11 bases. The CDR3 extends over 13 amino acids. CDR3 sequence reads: CASSRTAHTEAFF. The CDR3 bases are TGTGCCAGCAGCAGGACAGCCCACACTGAAGCTTTCTTT.

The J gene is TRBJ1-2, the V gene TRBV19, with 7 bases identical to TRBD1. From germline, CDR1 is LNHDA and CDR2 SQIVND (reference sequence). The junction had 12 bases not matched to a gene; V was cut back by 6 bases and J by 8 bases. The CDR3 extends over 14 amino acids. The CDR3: CASSPNRGAEGYTF. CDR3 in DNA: TGTGCCAGTAGCCCTAACAGGGGAGCAGAGGGCTACACCTTC.

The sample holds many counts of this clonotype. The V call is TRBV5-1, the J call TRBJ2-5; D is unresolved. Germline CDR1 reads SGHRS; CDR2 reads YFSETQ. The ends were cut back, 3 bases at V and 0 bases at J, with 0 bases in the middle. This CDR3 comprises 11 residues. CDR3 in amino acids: CASSYQETQYF. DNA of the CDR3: TGCGCCAGCAGCTACCAAGAGACCCAGTACTTC.

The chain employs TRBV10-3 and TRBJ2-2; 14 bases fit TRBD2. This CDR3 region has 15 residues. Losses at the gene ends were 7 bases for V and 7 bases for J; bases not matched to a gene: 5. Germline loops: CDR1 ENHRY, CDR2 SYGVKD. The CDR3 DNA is TGTGCCATCACTGGGACTAGCGGGGGAGACGGGGAGCTGTTTTTT. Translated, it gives CAITGTSGGDGELFF.

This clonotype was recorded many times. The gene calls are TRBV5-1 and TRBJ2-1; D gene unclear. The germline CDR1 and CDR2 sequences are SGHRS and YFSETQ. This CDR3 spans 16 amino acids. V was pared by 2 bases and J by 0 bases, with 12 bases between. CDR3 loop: CASSFSSLVSYNEQFF. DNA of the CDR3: TGCGCCAGCAGCTTTAGTTCACTCGTCTCCTACAATGAGCAGTTCTTC. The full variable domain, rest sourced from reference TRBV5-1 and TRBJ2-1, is KAGVTQTPRYLIKTRGQQVTLSCSPISGHRSVSWYQQTPGQGLQFLFEYFSETQRNKGNFPGRFSGRQFSNSRSEMNVSTLELGDSALYLCASSFSSLVSYNEQFFGPGTRLTVL.

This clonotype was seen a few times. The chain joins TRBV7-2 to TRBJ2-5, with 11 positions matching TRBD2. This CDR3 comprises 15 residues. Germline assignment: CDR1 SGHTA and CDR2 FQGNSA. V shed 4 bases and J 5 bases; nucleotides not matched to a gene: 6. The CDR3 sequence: CASSYSGGGLETQYF. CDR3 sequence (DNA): TGTGCCAGCAGCTATAGCGGGGGGGGACTTGAGACCCAGTACTTC.

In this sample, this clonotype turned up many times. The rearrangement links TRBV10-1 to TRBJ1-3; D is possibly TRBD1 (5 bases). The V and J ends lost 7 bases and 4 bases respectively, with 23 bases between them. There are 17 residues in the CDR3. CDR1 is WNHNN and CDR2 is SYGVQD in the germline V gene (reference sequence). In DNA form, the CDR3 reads TGCGCCAGCATAAGGAAGGGGCATTACCCGATCGGAAACACCATATATTTT. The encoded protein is CASIRKGHYPIGNTIYF.

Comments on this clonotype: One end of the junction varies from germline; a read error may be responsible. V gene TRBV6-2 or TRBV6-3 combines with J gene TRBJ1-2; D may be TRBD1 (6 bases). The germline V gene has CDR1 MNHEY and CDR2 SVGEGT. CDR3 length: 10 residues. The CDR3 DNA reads TGTGCCAGCAGAACTGGACAGACATCCTTC. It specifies CASRTGQTSF.

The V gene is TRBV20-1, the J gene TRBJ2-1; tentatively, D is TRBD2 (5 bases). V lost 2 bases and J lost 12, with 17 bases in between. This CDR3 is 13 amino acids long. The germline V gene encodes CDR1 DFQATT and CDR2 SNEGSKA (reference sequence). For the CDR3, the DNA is TGCAGTGCTAGATTGCTAGTTCGGGATGGGCAGTTCTTC. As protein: CSARLLVRDGQFF.

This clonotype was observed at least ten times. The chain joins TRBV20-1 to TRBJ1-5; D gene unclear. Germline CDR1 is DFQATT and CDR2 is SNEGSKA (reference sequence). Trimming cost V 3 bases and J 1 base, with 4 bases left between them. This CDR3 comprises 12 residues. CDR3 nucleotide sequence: TGCAGTGCTAGTGTCAGCAATCAGCCCCAGCATTTT. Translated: CSASVSNQPQHF.

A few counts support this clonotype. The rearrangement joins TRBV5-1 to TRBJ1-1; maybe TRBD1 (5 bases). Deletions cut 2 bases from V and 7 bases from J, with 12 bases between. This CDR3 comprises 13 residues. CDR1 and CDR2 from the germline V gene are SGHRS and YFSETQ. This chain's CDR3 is CASSFRGSGEAFF. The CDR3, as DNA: TGCGCCAGCAGCTTCCGGGGGTCCGGTGAAGCTTTCTTT.

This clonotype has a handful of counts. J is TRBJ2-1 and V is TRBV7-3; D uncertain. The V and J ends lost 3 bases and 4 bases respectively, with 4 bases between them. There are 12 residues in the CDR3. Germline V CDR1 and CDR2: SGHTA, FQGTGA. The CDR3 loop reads CASSLFYNEQFF. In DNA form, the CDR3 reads TGTGCCAGCAGCTTGTTTTACAATGAGCAGTTCTTC. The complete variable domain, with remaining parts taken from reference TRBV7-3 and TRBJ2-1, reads GAGVSQTPSNKVTEKGKYVELRCDPISGHTALYWYRQSLGQGPEFLIYFQGTGAADDSGLPNDRFFAVRPEGSVSTLKIQRTERGDSAVYLCASSLFYNEQFFGPGTRLTVL.

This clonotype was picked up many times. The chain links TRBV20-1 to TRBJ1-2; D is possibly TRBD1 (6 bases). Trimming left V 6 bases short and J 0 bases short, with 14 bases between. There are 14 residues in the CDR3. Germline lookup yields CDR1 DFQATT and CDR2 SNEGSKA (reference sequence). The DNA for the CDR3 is TGCAGTGCCAGGACAGAAAACTCTAACTATGGCTACACCTTC. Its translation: CSARTENSNYGYTF.

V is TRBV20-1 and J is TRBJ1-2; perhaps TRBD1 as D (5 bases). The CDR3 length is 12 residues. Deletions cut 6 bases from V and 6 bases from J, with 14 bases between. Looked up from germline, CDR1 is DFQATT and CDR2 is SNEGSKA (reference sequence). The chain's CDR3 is CSASPWGDGYTF. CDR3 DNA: TGCAGTGCCAGCCCGTGGGGGGATGGCTACACCTTC.

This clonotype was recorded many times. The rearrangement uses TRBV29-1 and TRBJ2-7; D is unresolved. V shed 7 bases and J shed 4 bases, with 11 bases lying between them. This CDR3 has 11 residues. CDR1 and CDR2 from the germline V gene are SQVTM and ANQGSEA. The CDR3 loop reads CSATLAYEQYF. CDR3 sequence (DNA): TGCAGCGCCACCCTGGCGTACGAGCAGTACTTC.